This paragraph reports one T cell receptor (beta chain). The sample comes from a study of blood T cell repertoires in COVID-19. Study information: Samples representing acute and convalescent COVID-19 were sourced from the United States, Italy and Spain. PBMCs, B-cell-depleted T cells, or T cells provided the cDNA or gDNA that made up the material.

The V segment lost 4 bases and the J segment 5 bases; nucleotides outside the gene matches: 11. Looked up from germline, CDR1 is SGHRS and CDR2 is YFSETQ. There are 17 residues in the CDR3. How the authors handled the data: It was from reference gene primer amplification that nucleated cell counts were estimated. Profiled with immunoSEQ multiplex PCR; TCRdb holds only in-frame clones, not every one. V, J and clone size were drawn from that table, and D and trimming were deduced from the DNA. The table includes around 84,000 clones, about 88% detected once. The sample comprised peripheral blood. The gene calls are TRBV5-1 and TRBJ2-1, with TRBD2 matching 11 bases. The clonotype originates from a man at least 80 years old with active or convalescent COVID-19. The CDR3 nucleotides are TGCGCCAGCAGCCAAACACCCACTAGCGGGAGTGACAATGAGCAGTTCTTC. It translates to CASSQTPTSGSDNEQFF.